What follows is one T cell receptor (beta chain) and its context. Its matching antigen is unknown. This specimen comes from a study of CD8 T cells in ankylosing spondylitis. By quantitative 5'-RACE with molecular barcodes, the TCR beta libraries were made. Using its own MiXCR run on the 5' RACE reads, TCRdb lists one record per CDR3 protein. The sample shows approximately 220,000 distinct CDR3 sequences, around a quarter of them seen only once. The CDR3 extends over 15 amino acids. The junction had 10 bases not matched to a gene; V was cut back by 7 bases and J by 2 bases. CDR1 is LGHNT, CDR2 FRNRAP, per germline. Regarding the study as a whole: Made up of several highly homologous variants, a TCR beta motif appeared characteristic of ankylosing spondylitis blood. As reported, disease-linked clones showed significant enrichment in matched ankylosing spondylitis synovial fluid. Both synovial fluid and blood in reactive arthritis had previously been reported to carry some motif variants.

The sample taken for sequencing was blood, either unsorted or a sorted T cell fraction (not recorded which). This TCR was sampled from a male donor with ankylosing spondylitis or in good health (not recorded which). The chain is built from TRBV12-5 and TRBJ1-1; TRBD1 matches 7 bases. The CDR3 sequence is CASAPGAGGNTEAFF. The CDR3, as DNA: TGTGCTAGTGCCCCTGGGGCAGGGGGAAACACTGAAGCTTTCTTT.